This T cell receptor (beta chain) was identified in a study of blood T cell repertoires in COVID-19. About the study: The United States, Italy and Spain were the sources of the acute and convalescent COVID-19 samples. In each case, the material was cDNA or gDNA derived from T cells, B-cell-depleted T cells, or PBMCs.

TCRdb keeps only in-frame clones here, not all; method: immunoSEQ multiplex PCR. This sample has over 250,000 clones, with approximately 82% found just once. Enrolled through a virtual design, the participants were between 18 and 89 years of age and came from 24 US areas. In the 2 weeks before study entry, exposed participants met a COVID-19 case, which was PCR-confirmed or clinician-diagnosed. Germline values: CDR1 KGHDR, CDR2 SFDVKD. The CDR3 has 19 amino acids. V lost 9 bases, J lost 1 base, and 16 bases stayed unmatched. The sample consisted of PBMCs or T cells enriched from blood (not recorded which). The TCR was taken from a man aged 40-55 years who had been exposed to COVID-19. The genes are TRBV24-1 and TRBJ2-5; TRBD2 agrees at 13 bases. Written as DNA, the CDR3 is TGTGCCACCGCGCCCCAGACAGGACTAGCGGGAGTTAGCCAAGAGACCCAGTACTTC. Translated: CATAPQTGLAGVSQETQYF.